Detailed here is one T cell receptor beta chain. Its antigen remains unidentified. The input lacks base qualities; no much larger clone sits a single base away. The data stem from a study of control samples from healthy donors and cancer patients (dated by TCRdb to the early 2020s). CDR1 and CDR2 (MNHEY, SMNVEV) derive from the germline V gene (reference sequence). Trimming removed 9 bases from V and 0 bases from J, leaving 9 bases between the germline ends. The CDR3 has 13 amino acids, counting the end cysteine and phenylalanine. Only the CDR3 region is kept as DNA, spanning 39 bases read in frame from base 1. Libraries were made using the immunoSEQ multiplex PCR assay. TCRdb obtained this table from immuneACCESS and retained in-frame rearrangements with V and J assigned. These tables miss some clones; where compared with another copy, unresolved V genes account for less than half of the shortfall, and the remainder is unexplained. The sample table records approximately 110,000 clones; around 82% of these occur just once. The ten top clones hold roughly 13% of the sample.

Sequencing input: blood. The chain is made from TRBV27 and TRBJ1-3; a tentative D match to TRBD1 spans 5 bases. The clonotype originates from a woman in her fifties or sixties in good health. The CDR3 region reads CASSRGSGNTIYF. The bases read TGTGCCAGTTCAAGGGGCTCTGGAAACACCATATATTTT.